This T cell receptor beta chain was profiled in a study of shared clonotypes between healthy human individuals (dated by TCRdb to 2020 to 2022). Regarding the research as a whole: A few men and a couple of women, aged 18 to 49 years, made up the cohort. For each donor, CD4 naive and CD4 memory were each given three plates, CD8 naive was given two plates, and CD8 memory was given one plate. To estimate repertoire size and how much clonotype sharing occurs between individuals, the study deeply sequenced the blood TCR repertoires of roughly 5 healthy adults. Libraries were prepared and TCR repertoires were sequenced by different laboratories using diverse techniques, in order to increase sequencing depth and limit assay-specific biases. Per donor, leukapheresis produced somewhere between about 0.9 and 10 billion PBMCs. Here is what the overall study found, with its caveats: Higher generation probabilities were observed for clonotypes shared by all four sorted-subset donors than for non-shared clonotypes. Naive subsets generally had larger estimated clonotype richness than memory subsets. Approximately 4.8% of naive CD4, 3% to 3.5% of naive CD8, 2.3% of memory CD4, and around 0.42% of memory CD8 clonotypes were shared across a handful of donors. Because the study included a small number of donors, the genetic and exposure-history diversity represented was limited. Rarefaction of sorted-subset datasets indicated incomplete sequencing despite the large sequencing depth. Based on pairwise subsampling, the degree of clonotype sharing among donors was expected to be affected by sequencing depth. Sampling was limited to blood, and TCR repertoires in tissue likely differ from TCR repertoires in blood.

The CDR3, from cysteine to phenylalanine, totals 16 residues. Just the 48-base CDR3 DNA is kept, in frame starting at base 1. For this chain, trimming is 5 bases at the V end and 9 bases at the J end, and the number of junction bases without a gene match is 15. CDR1 and CDR2 are drawn from the germline V gene: MDHEN, SYDVKM. Comments on this clone: What antigen it recognizes has not been identified. No much larger clone exists at a distance of one base, and base qualities are not known.

Using the deep immunoSEQ assay, multiplex PCR amplified TCR CDR3 regions from genomic DNA. Extracted genomic DNA from each cell subset was spread evenly across all wells of several immunoSEQ 96-well plates, with each plate serving as a replicate. For sorted subsets, approximately 210 ng genomic DNA, equal to tens of thousands of T cell genomes, was loaded into each replicate PCR. The purified libraries were quantified using a Qubit 3.0 fluorometer, sized with a Bioanalyzer 2100, and then quantified again using the KAPA Library Quantification kit. A separate single-read 150-cycle Illumina NextSeq 550 flow cell was used to sequence each immunoSEQ 96-well plate. The paper's processing steps were these. Because the immunoSEQ output held only junctional sequences and lacked quality scores, the filtering could not match the filtering applied to full-length reads. Sequences were annotated with PyIR, a Python wrapper for IgBLAST v1.9, and V/J genes and CDR3 were assigned using IMGT germline references. Reads with weak V/J assignments (E-value above 1e-6), missing CDR3, stop codons, out-of-frame junctions, or ambiguous translated residues were removed. V3J clonotypes were defined as sequences sharing an identical inferred V gene, J gene, and CDR3 amino acid sequence. Percentage overlap between repertoires was computed as shared unique clonotypes divided by the size of the smaller repertoire. Three approaches were used to assess repertoire richness: RTK rarefaction, the Chao1 estimator, and Recon v2.1 estimates of unobserved clonotypes. Generation probabilities were computed with OLGA for all TCRbeta clonotypes obtained by the gDNA method from several donors. Held by TCRdb, this immuneACCESS table contains in-frame sequences only and omits some clones. Under half of the omission traces to an unresolved V gene where checked; the cause of the rest is unknown. V and J calls and clone size are as listed in that table; D and trimming were resolved from the DNA. In all, the sample holds about 2.3 million clones, and 92% of those were seen once. In total, the top ten clones hold 0.37% of the sample.

Healthy HIV-negative adults with no recently reported acute infections or vaccinations were included as donors. Every donor was a Caucasian adult residing in Nashville, Tennessee, USA. CD4+ T cells were enriched by magnetic negative selection; naive cells were then positively selected on CD45RA, and the negative fraction formed the memory subset. Blood was obtained by leukapheresis, after which PBMCs were separated by Ficoll-Histopaque density gradient centrifugation and cryopreserved in liquid nitrogen vapor phase. Analytical flow cytometry was used to check the purity and quantity of every magnetically sorted T cell population. Genomic DNA was isolated from each sorted fraction and quantified by UV absorbance on a Nanodrop 2000c.

The receptor was isolated from a man aged 18 to 30 in good health. Some clones in this sample may be carry-over from other donors' samples. Recombination joined TRBV28 with TRBJ2-1; TRBD2 aligns with 8 central bases. The specimen was naive CD4+ T cells from PBMCs. The meaning of the sample's cell subset or site label: CD45RA+ positively selected. The DNA sequence is TGTGCCAGCAGTACTAGAGCTAGCGGGTCAGGCGGTGAGCAGTTCTTC. Translated, this is CASSTRASGSGGEQFF.